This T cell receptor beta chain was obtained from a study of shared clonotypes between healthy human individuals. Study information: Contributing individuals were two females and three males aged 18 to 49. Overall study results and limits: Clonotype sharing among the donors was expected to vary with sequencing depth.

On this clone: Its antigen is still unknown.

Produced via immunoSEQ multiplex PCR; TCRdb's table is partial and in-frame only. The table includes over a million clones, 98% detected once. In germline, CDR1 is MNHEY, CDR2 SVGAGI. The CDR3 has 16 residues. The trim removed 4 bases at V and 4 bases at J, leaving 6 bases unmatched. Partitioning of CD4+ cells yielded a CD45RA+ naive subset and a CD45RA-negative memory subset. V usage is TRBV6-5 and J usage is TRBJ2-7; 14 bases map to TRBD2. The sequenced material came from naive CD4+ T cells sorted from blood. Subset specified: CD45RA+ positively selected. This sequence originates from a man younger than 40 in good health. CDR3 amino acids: CASSFGLAGGLYEQYF. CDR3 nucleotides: TGTGCCAGCAGTTTCGGACTAGCGGGAGGACTATACGAGCAGTACTTC.